This entry describes one T cell receptor (beta chain). The antigen remains undetermined. Using immunoSEQ multiplex PCR, the repertoire was profiled, and TCRdb retains in-frame clones only, with some absent. The sample contains 1.5 million to 2.5 million clones, about 95% of which appear only once. This sample was included in a study of shared clonotypes between healthy human individuals. Study-wide results and limits: Some naive CD4 clonotypes, roughly 4.5%, turned up in common across a handful of donors. The study found lower generation probabilities in non-shared clonotypes than in those shared by all four donors.

The germline gives CDR1 LNHNV, CDR2 YYDKDF (reference sequence). Between the trimmed V and J ends, which lost 4 bases and 0 bases, there was a span of 10 bases. The CDR3 totals 15 residues. Naive CD8 cells lacked CD45RO, underwent positive selection for CCR7 and left out terminally differentiated effector memory CD45RA+ cells. Sequencing was done on a sample of naive CD8+ T cells sorted from blood. This clonotype was obtained from a young man in good health. This chain joins TRBV15 and TRBJ1-5, with D perhaps matching TRBD1 (6 bases). CDR3 bases: TGTGCCACCAGCACCGACAGGTATAGCAATCAGCCCCAGCATTTT. Translated, it gives CATSTDRYSNQPQHF. Looking up the rest from reference TRBV15 and TRBJ1-5 gives the full variable domain: DAMVIQNPRYQVTQFGKPVTLSCSQTLNHNVMYWYQQKSSQAPKLLFHYYDKDFNNEADTPDNFQSRRPNTSFCFLDIRSPGLGDTAMYLCATSTDRYSNQPQHFGDGTRLSIL.